Shown below are 31 T cell receptor beta chains from a single sample sequenced in a study of cytomegalovirus exposure and HLA in healthy donors. TCRdb's copy holds only in-frame clones and misses some; the assay was immunoSEQ multiplex PCR. Of around 300,000 clones in the sample, 70% to 90% are singletons; the top ten hold around 0.9%. Sequencing was done on a sample of PBMCs. These receptor sequences come from a woman aged 18-29 years in good health and CMV-seronegative.

The chain couples TRBV5-1 to TRBJ2-5; 7 nucleotides match TRBD1. CDR3 length: 14 residues. Trimming took 1 base from V and 4 from J; bases not matched to a gene: 4. The germline CDR1 and CDR2 sequences are SGHRS and YFSETQ. CDR3 sequence reads: CASSLQGVLETQYF. The DNA for the CDR3 is TGCGCCAGCAGCTTGCAGGGGGTTTTAGAGACCCAGTACTTC.

The CDR3 loop reads CASSLGAAGRVESEQFF. The DNA of the CDR3 is TGTGCCAGCAGCTTGGGAGCGGCGGGAAGGGTCGAGAGTGAGCAGTTCTTC. The V and J genes are TRBV5-4 and TRBJ2-1, with D maybe TRBD2 (6 bases). With 0 bases removed from V and 9 bases from J, the gap between germline ends came to 22 bases. Germline CDR1 SGHNT, CDR2 YYREEE (reference sequence). CDR3 length: 17 amino acids.

This clone occurred a few times. This chain connects TRBV6-1 to TRBJ2-3; 9 positions agree with TRBD1. Germline V CDR1 and CDR2: MNHNS, SASEGT. The CDR3 has 14 residues. Losses at the gene ends were 7 bases for V and 6 bases for J; bases not matched to a gene: 8. The CDR3 DNA sequence: TGTGCCAGCAAAGTGACAGGGGGTTGGGATACGCAGTATTTT. It encodes CASKVTGGWDTQYF.

V is TRBV7-2 and J is TRBJ2-7; the match to TRBD1 covers 9 bases. This CDR3 has 14 amino acids. Trimming cost V 5 bases and J 4 bases; bases outside gene matches: 6. Germline loops: CDR1 SGHTA, CDR2 FQGNSA. CDR3 bases: TGTGCCAGCAGCATCAACAGGGGGCCTTACGAGCAGTACTTC. It is translated as CASSINRGPYEQYF.

J is TRBJ1-4 and V is TRBV15; perhaps TRBD1 as D (5 bases). The CDR3 is 18 amino acids. Per germline, CDR1 LNHNV and CDR2 YYDKDF (reference sequence). V lost 2 bases, J lost 3 bases, and 19 bases lay in between. This CDR3 reads CATSRLAPAAGSNEKLFF. The CDR3 nucleotides read TGTGCCACCAGCAGACTGGCCCCGGCCGCAGGGTCTAATGAAAAACTGTTTTTT.

The V gene is TRBV5-1, the J gene TRBJ2-2; 11 nucleotides line up with TRBD2. Germline CDR1 is SGHRS and CDR2 is YFSETQ. The CDR3 has 15 residues. With V trimmed by 5 bases and J by 6 bases, 6 bases remained unmatched. The CDR3 DNA reads TGCGCCAGCAGGGCCATAGCGGGAGGGCCCGGGGAGCTGTTTTTT. Translating gives CASRAIAGGPGELFF.

The V gene is TRBV2, the J gene TRBJ2-7; D possibly corresponds to TRBD2 (5 bases). V lost 6 bases to trimming and J lost 0 bases, with 15 bases between them. The CDR3 spans 15 residues. From germline, CDR1 is SNHLY and CDR2 FYNNEI. Here the CDR3 DNA reads TGTGCCAGCAGACCCCGGGGAGCTAGCTCCTACGAGCAGTACTTC. It yields the protein CASRPRGASSYEQYF.

The rearrangement uses TRBV13 and TRBJ1-1, with D unclear. Germline V gene data show CDR1 as PRHDT and CDR2 as FYEKMQ (reference sequence). CDR3 size: 14 residues. Trimming removed 5 bases at V and 6 bases at J, with 16 bases between. The CDR3 loop is CASSPFRKAAEAFF. The CDR3 region has the DNA TGTGCCAGCAGCCCCTTTAGGAAGGCGGCTGAAGCTTTCTTT.

With respect to this clone: Other nucleotide sequences from this sample produce the same CDR3. The V and J genes are TRBV4-3 and TRBJ1-1, with D unresolved. The germline V gene has CDR1 LGHNA and CDR2 YSLEER. V lost 0 bases to trimming and J lost 2 bases, with 7 bases between them. CDR3 length: 14 residues. CDR3 DNA: TGCGCCAGCAGCCAAGATTGGCTTAACACTGAAGCTTTCTTT. Its translation: CASSQDWLNTEAFF.

This chain connects TRBV9 to TRBJ2-7; 10 bases are shared with TRBD1. J lost 5 bases, V lost 4 bases, and 9 bases had no gene match. The CDR3 loop spans 15 amino acids. In germline, CDR1 is SGDLS, CDR2 YYNGEE. CDR3 sequence reads: CASSSTGTGDHEQYF. The CDR3 DNA reads as TGTGCCAGCAGCTCCACCGGGACAGGGGACCACGAGCAGTACTTC.

V and J are TRBV7-6 and TRBJ2-1, with 9 bases fitting TRBD1. Germline lookup yields CDR1 SGHVS and CDR2 FNYEAQ. V trimming: 5 bases; J trimming: 2 bases; junction bases outside the gene matches: 1. CDR3 length: 14 residues. The CDR3 reads CASSHRGPYNEQFF. CDR3 bases: TGTGCCAGCAGCCACAGGGGGCCCTACAATGAGCAGTTCTTC.

The J gene is TRBJ2-5, the V gene TRBV5-1; 8 nucleotides align to TRBD2. With 0 bases clipped from V and 3 bases from J, the junction kept 7 bases outside the gene matches. There are 16 residues in the CDR3. Germline CDR1 SGHRS, CDR2 YFSETQ. For the CDR3, the DNA is TGCGCCAGCAGCTTGGCCAGCGGGGGACCCGAAGAGACCCAGTACTTC. This sequence encodes CASSLASGGPEETQYF.

V is TRBV5-6 and J is TRBJ1-2, with TRBD1 matching 7 bases. V was clipped by 0 bases and J by 3 bases; unmatched bases: 2. Germline V lookup: CDR1 SGHDT, CDR2 YYEEEE. The CDR3 runs 14 residues. The CDR3 protein is CASSLGRGHYGYTF. DNA for the CDR3: TGTGCCAGCAGCTTGGGTAGGGGGCACTATGGCTACACCTTC.

The chain couples TRBV9 to TRBJ2-1; TRBD2 matches at 14 bases. Germline trimming cut 3 bases from V and 10 bases from J; bases unmatched to any gene: 6. Germline values: CDR1 SGDLS, CDR2 YYNGEE. CDR3 length: 15 residues. CDR3 residues: CASSAEGLAGVEQFF. CDR3 nucleotides: TGTGCCAGCAGCGCGGAGGGACTAGCGGGAGTGGAGCAGTTCTTC.

The chain links TRBV5-1 to TRBJ1-1; D may be TRBD1 (5 bases). Per the germline V gene, CDR1 is SGHRS and CDR2 is YFSETQ. This CDR3 has 13 residues. V was trimmed by 1 base and J by 7 bases, leaving 11 bases between them. CDR3 nucleotide sequence: TGCGCCAGCAGCTTGCCTGGACAACGTGAAGCTTTCTTT. Translated: CASSLPGQREAFF.

The chain recombines TRBV6-6 with TRBJ2-7, with D possibly TRBD2 on 6 matching bases. The germline V gene has CDR1 MNHNY and CDR2 SVGAGI (reference sequence). CDR3 length: 12 amino acids. Between the trimmed V and J ends, which lost 6 bases and 6 bases, there was a span of 12 bases. The CDR3 region is CASSQTSTEQYF. CDR3 nucleotide sequence: TGTGCCAGCAGCCAAACTAGCACCGAGCAGTACTTC.

The CDR3 sequence: CATSRPGEPEAFF. Here the CDR3 DNA reads TGTGCCACCAGCAGACCGGGGGAGCCTGAAGCTTTCTTT. The genes are TRBV15 and TRBJ1-1; D is perhaps TRBD1 (5 bases). Between the trimmed V and J ends, which lost 2 bases and 6 bases, there was a span of 10 bases. From germline, CDR1 is LNHNV and CDR2 YYDKDF (reference sequence). There are 13 residues in the CDR3.

The CDR3 coding sequence is TGTGCCAGCAGTGAGGGGTCAGGGGAGCGAGGCTATGGCTACACCTTC. Residues: CASSEGSGERGYGYTF. This rearrangement joins TRBV2 to TRBJ1-2; maybe TRBD1 (6 bases). Per germline, CDR1 SNHLY and CDR2 FYNNEI. The V and J ends lost 3 bases and 4 bases respectively, with 18 bases between them. The CDR3 is made up of 16 amino acids. Complete variable domain (other parts from reference TRBV2 and TRBJ1-2): EPEVTQTPSHQVTQMGQEVILRCVPISNHLYFYWYRQILGQKVEFLVSFYNNEISEKSEIFDDQFSVERPDGSNFTLKIRSTKLEDSAMYFCASSEGSGERGYGYTFGSGTRLTVV.

The genes are TRBV5-1 and TRBJ2-2, with 8 nucleotides matching TRBD1. Per the germline V gene, CDR1 is SGHRS and CDR2 is YFSETQ. The CDR3 is 17 residues long. Trimming cost V 0 bases and J 4 bases; bases outside gene matches: 8. In DNA, the CDR3 is TGCGCCAGCAGCTTGGGCCCAGGGGGCCGTGGCACCGGGGAGCTGTTTTTT. The encoded protein is CASSLGPGGRGTGELFF.

J is TRBJ1-1 and V is TRBV5-6; no clear D. V was trimmed by 4 bases and J by 2 bases, leaving 12 bases between them. Germline-derived CDR1 and CDR2 are SGHDT and YYEEEE. The CDR3 contains 14 residues. The CDR3 DNA is TGTGCCAGCAGCCGATACACCAGAAACACTGAAGCTTTCTTT. Encoded protein: CASSRYTRNTEAFF.

The rearrangement uses TRBV5-1 and TRBJ1-5; 7 nucleotides align to TRBD1. The germline CDR1 and CDR2 sequences are SGHRS and YFSETQ. The trim removed 0 bases at V and 4 bases at J, leaving 4 bases unmatched. CDR3 length: 15 amino acids. The CDR3 region has the DNA TGCGCCAGCAGCTTGGAGGGGGCAGGAAATCAGCCCCAGCATTTT. Translating gives CASSLEGAGNQPQHF.

This clone was observed once. The chain couples TRBV18 to TRBJ2-7; 9 nucleotides agree with TRBD2. Germline-derived CDR1 and CDR2 are KGHSH and LQKENI. V lost 5 bases to trimming and J lost 2 bases; unmatched junction nucleotides: 7. This CDR3 is built from 15 residues. The CDR3 sequence is CASSVTSGPTYEQYF. CDR3 in DNA: TGTGCCAGCTCAGTCACTAGCGGGCCTACCTACGAGCAGTACTTC.

The genes are TRBV5-5 and TRBJ2-1; 11 nucleotides align to TRBD2. Germline V gene lookup returns CDR1 SGHKS and CDR2 YYEKEE (reference sequence). Trimming removed 4 bases from V and 8 bases from J; junction bases left unmatched: 5. The CDR3 length is 14 residues. The CDR3 region is CASSVLAGGYEQFF. The CDR3 coding sequence is TGTGCCAGCAGCGTGCTAGCGGGAGGTTATGAGCAGTTCTTC.

This rearrangement joins TRBV7-2 to TRBJ2-3; weak D call: TRBD2 (5 bases). V was trimmed by 2 bases and J by 5 bases, leaving 8 bases between them. The germline CDR1 and CDR2 sequences are SGHTA and FQGNSA. CDR3 length: 13 amino acids. The CDR3 region is CASSLTGKDTQYF. Written as DNA, the CDR3 is TGTGCCAGCAGCTTAACGGGGAAAGATACGCAGTATTTT.

V gene TRBV7-2 combines with J gene TRBJ2-7; 8 bases fit TRBD1. This CDR3 is 13 amino acids long. Trimming removed 6 bases from V and 1 base from J; junction bases left unmatched: 2. From germline, CDR1 is SGHTA and CDR2 FQGNSA. In nucleotides, the CDR3 is TGTGCCAGCAGGAACAGGGGGTCCTACGAGCAGTACTTC. It yields the protein CASRNRGSYEQYF. The variable domain in full, completed from reference TRBV7-2 and TRBJ2-7, reads GAGVSQSPSNKVTEKGKDVELRCDPISGHTALYWYRQSLGQGLEFLIYFQGNSAPDKSGLPSDRFSAERTGGSVSTLTIQRTQQEDSAVYLCASRNRGSYEQYFGPGTRLTVT.

The chain links TRBV5-1 to TRBJ2-3; D is uncertain. Germline CDR1 and CDR2: SGHRS and YFSETQ. The V end lost 1 base, the J end lost 0 bases, and 6 bases lay between the germline ends. The CDR3 covers 14 residues. CDR3 coding DNA: TGCGCCAGCAGCTTGAGCTCTAGCACAGATACGCAGTATTTT. Translating gives CASSLSSSTDTQYF.

The J gene is TRBJ1-1, the V gene TRBV7-2; weak D call: TRBD1 (5 bases). The CDR3 length is 13 residues. Trimming left V 1 base short and J 7 bases short, with 10 bases between. CDR1 is SGHTA, CDR2 FQGNSA, per germline. This CDR3 reads CASSLGGVGEAFF. For the CDR3, the DNA is TGTGCCAGCAGCTTAGGGGGGGTAGGTGAAGCTTTCTTT.

The rearrangement uses TRBV6-6 and TRBJ1-2, with 7 bases that match TRBD1. Germline trimming cut 4 bases from V and 1 base from J; bases unmatched to any gene: 9. The germline gives CDR1 MNHNY, CDR2 SVGAGI (reference sequence). This CDR3 has 16 residues. CDR3 sequence: CASSSGDSHLNYGYTF. CDR3 in DNA: TGTGCCAGCAGTTCCGGGGACAGTCATCTTAACTATGGCTACACCTTC.

The chain employs TRBV4-1 and TRBJ2-2, with D unresolved. The ends were cut back, 1 base at V and 6 bases at J, with 9 bases in the middle. The CDR3 length is 14 residues. Germline assignment: CDR1 MGHRA and CDR2 YSYEKL. The CDR3: CASSQAPGSGELFF. DNA for the CDR3: TGCGCCAGCAGCCAAGCTCCAGGCTCCGGGGAGCTGTTTTTT.

This clone was detected a few times. The V call is TRBV5-6, the J call TRBJ1-5, with unresolved D. Germline CDR1 and CDR2: SGHDT and YYEEEE. V shed 1 base and J shed 5 bases, with 10 bases lying between them. CDR3 size: 14 residues. The CDR3 DNA follows: TGTGCCAGCAGCTTGTGGCAGGTGGATCAGCCCCAGCATTTT. Its translation: CASSLWQVDQPQHF.

This chain uses TRBV6-5 with TRBJ2-5, with 10 bases fitting TRBD2. The CDR3 is 16 amino acids. Germline values: CDR1 MNHEY, CDR2 SVGAGI. V lost 0 bases to trimming and J lost 5 bases; unmatched junction nucleotides: 6. CDR3 sequence reads: CASSYSGTSVRETQYF. In DNA form, the CDR3 reads TGTGCCAGCAGTTACTCCGGGACTAGCGTGAGGGAGACCCAGTACTTC.